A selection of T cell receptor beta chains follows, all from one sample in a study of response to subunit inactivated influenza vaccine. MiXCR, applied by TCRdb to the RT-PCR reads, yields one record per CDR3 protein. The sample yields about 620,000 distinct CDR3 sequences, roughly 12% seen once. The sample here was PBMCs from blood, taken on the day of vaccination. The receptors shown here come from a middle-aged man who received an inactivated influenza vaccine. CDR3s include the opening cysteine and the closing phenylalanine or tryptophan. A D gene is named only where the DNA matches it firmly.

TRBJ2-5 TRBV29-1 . CSVRPGKETQYF
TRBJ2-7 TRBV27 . CASSLSHGYDQYF
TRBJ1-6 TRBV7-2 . CASSLAGLTLHF
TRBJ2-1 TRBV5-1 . CASSLESEYNEQFF
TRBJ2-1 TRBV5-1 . CASSLGGYGYNEQFF
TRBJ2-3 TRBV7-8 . CASSPTNLGDTQYF
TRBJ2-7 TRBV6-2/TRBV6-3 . CASSYVREQYF
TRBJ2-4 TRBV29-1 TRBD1 CSVADRVVSDIQYF
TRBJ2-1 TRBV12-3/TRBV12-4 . CASSSPGTYNEQFF
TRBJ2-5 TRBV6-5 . CASSSSGFQYF
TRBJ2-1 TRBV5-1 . CASSLSSQGRYNEQFF
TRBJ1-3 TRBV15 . CATSRSGNTIYF
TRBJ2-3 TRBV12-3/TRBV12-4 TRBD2 CASSFRGLGTDTQYF
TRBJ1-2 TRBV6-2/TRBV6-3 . CASSYDINYGYTF
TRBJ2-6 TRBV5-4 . CASSLGAGQSISGANVLTF
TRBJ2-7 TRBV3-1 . CASSQQDRFPTYEQYF
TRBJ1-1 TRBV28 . CASRWAPNTEAFF
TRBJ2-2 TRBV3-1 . CASSERSTGTNTGELFF
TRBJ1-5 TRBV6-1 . CASSLEANQPQHF
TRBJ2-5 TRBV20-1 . CSASGQPIYQETQYF
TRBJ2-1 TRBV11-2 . CASSLVGMREQFF
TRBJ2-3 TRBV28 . CASGPGSRHTDTQYF
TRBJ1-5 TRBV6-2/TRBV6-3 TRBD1 CASSLQGAQPQHF
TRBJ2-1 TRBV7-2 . CASSLRAHSDEQFF
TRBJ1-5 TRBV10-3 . CAISESVNQPQHF
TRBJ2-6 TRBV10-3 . CAIGQGGSGANVLTF
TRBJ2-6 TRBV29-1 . CSVATGQALSGANVLTF
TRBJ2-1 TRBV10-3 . CAISLLGEQFF
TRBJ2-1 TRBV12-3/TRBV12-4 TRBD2 CATSSGRANEQFF
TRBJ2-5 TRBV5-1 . CASSLGQNLIQETQYF
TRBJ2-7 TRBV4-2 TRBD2 CASSQTPGLRDEQYF
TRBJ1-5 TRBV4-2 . CASSQEWYGVGQPQHF
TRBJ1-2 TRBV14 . CASSPMGAYGYTF
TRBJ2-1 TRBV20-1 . CSAREKLGGYNEQFF
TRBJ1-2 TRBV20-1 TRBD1 CSAGGTGGESYTF
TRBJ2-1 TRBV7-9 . CASSLNGGARQFF
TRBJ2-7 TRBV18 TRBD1 CASSPRDRYTYEQYF
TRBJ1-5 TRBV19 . CASIPEGSRNQPQHF
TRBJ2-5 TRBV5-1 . CASSSELLGETQYF
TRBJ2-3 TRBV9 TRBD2 CASSIAGVDADTQYF
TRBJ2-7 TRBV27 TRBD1 CASSFSGQEIFYEQYF
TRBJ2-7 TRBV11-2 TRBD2 CASSSRGLAGGSSYEQYF
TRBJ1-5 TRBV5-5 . CASSWTHSNQPQHF
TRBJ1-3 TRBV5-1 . CASSLAGARNTIYF
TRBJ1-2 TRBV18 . CASSPSGFDYGYTF
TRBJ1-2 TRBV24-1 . CATSDRGGYTF
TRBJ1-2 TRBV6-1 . CASSLRAALRGYTF
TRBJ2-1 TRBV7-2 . CASSLDPGSYNEQFF
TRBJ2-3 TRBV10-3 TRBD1 CAISAGQLSTDTQYF
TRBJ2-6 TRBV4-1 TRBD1 CASSQDGGQGAGANVLTF
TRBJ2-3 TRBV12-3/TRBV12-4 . CASSFSSYTQYF
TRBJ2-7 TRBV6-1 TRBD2 CASRTTSGGTYEQYF
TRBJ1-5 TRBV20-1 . CSASPGTHSNQPQHF
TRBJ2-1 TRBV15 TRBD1 CATSSRDRAYNEQFF
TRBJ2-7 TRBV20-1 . CSASSASAYEQYF
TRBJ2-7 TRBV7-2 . CASRMGWQNSYEQYF
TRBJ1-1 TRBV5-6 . CASSETGFEAFF
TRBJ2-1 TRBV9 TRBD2 CASRLLTSGEGNEQFF